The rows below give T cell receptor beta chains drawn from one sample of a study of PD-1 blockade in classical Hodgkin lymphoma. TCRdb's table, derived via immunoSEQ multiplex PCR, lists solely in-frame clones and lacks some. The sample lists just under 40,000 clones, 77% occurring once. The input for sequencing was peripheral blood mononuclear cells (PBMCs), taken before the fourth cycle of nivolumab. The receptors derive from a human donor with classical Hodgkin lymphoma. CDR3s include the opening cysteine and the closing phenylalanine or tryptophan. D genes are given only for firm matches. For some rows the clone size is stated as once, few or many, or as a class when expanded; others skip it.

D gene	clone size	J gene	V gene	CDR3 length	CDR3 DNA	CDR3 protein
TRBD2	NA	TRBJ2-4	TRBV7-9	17	TGTGCCAGCAGCCGCCTTGGGAGGGGTTCAGCCAAAAACATTCAGTACTTC	CASSRLGRGSAKNIQYF
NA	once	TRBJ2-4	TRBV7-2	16	TGTGCCAGCAGCTTAGGTGGCAGGGGAGCCAAAAACATTCAGTACTTC	CASSLGGRGAKNIQYF
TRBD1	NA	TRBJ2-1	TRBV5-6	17	TGTGCCAGCAGCTTCGGACAGGGCCCCTACTCCTACAATGAGCAGTTCTTC	CASSFGQGPYSYNEQFF
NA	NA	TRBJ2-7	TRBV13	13	TGTGCCAGCAGCTTAGTCAGGGCACGCGAGCAGTACTTC	CASSLVRAREQYF
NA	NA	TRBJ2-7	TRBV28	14	TGTGCCAGCAGTCCGGGACAATTCTCCTACGAGCAGTACTTC	CASSPGQFSYEQYF
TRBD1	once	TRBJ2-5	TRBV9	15	TGTGCCAGCAGCCTCCGGGACAGGGGGTCTCAGACCCAGTACTTC	CASSLRDRGSQTQYF
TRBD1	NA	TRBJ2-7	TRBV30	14	TGTGCCTGGAGGCGGACAGGGGCCGTCTACGAGCAGTACTTC	CAWRRTGAVYEQYF
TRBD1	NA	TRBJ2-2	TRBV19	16	TGTGCCAGTAGTCCGAGTCACCAGGACAGGGTTCGGGAGCTGTTTTTT	CASSPSHQDRVRELFF
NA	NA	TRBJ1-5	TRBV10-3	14	TGCTACCCCCGGGCCCCAAAAAGGGATCAGCCCCAGCATTTT	CYPRAPKRDQPQHF
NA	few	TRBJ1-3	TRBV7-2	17	TGTGCCAGCAGCTTATCCCCGACGGGCAGGGCTGGAAACACCATATATTTT	CASSLSPTGRAGNTIYF
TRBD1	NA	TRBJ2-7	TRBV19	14	TGTGCCAGTAGTCGAAGACAGGGGGCGGACGAGCAGTACTTC	CASSRRQGADEQYF
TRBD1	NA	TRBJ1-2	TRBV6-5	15	TGTGCCAGCAGTTCCCCGGGACAGGGACAATATGGCTACACCTTC	CASSSPGQGQYGYTF
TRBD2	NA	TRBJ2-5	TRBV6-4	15	TGTGCCAGCAGCCAGACTAGCGGGGGTGCGGAGACCCAGTACTTC	CASSQTSGGAETQYF
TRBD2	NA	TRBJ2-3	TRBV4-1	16	TGCGCCAGCAGCCAAGATAGGCGGGGGGCCGCAGATACGCAGTATTTT	CASSQDRRGAADTQYF
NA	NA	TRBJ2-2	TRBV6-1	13	TGTGCCAGCAGTAGGAGTTATAACGGGGAGCTGTTTTTT	CASSRSYNGELFF
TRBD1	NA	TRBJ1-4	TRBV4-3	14	TGCGCCAGCAGCCACGGGACAGGGGGTGAAAAACTGTTTTTT	CASSHGTGGEKLFF
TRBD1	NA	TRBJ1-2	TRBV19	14	TGTGCCAGCCACTCCCCGGGACAGGGTTCCGGCTACACCTTC	CASHSPGQGSGYTF
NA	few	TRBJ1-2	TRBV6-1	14	TGTGCCAGCAGTGAAGGTTGGCAGAACTATGGCTACACCTTC	CASSEGWQNYGYTF
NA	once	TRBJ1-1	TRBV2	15	TGTGCCAGCAGTGAGTTAGGCGTTTTGAACACTGAAGCTTTCTTT	CASSELGVLNTEAFF
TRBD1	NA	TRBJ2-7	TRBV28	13	TGTGCCAGCGCCCGGACAGGACCCTACGAGCAGTACTTC	CASARTGPYEQYF
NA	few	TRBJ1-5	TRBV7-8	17	TGTGCCAGCAGCTTAGGAGGGGCCACGTATAGCAATCAGCCCCAGCATTTT	CASSLGGATYSNQPQHF
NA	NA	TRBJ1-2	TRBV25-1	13	TGTGCCAGCAGCCCCCCCGGGATCGGTGGCTACACCTTC	CASSPPGIGGYTF
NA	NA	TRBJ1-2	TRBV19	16	TGTGCCAGTAGTATAGATCTGGACAGCCTCCTCTATGGCTACACCTTC	CASSIDLDSLLYGYTF
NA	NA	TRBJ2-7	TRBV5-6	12	TGTGCCAGCAGCTTAAGAGCTCACGAGCAGTACTTC	CASSLRAHEQYF
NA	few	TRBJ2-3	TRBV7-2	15	TGTGCCAGCAGCTTAGCGGGTCGACAGACAGGTACGCAGTATTTT	CASSLAGRQTGTQYF
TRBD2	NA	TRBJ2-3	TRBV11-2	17	TGTGCCAGCAGCTTAGGACTAGCGGGGGTTACCACAGATACGCAGTATTTT	CASSLGLAGVTTDTQYF
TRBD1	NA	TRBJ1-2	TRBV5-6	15	TGTGCCAGCAGCGTTCCGGGACAGGGGGACTATGGCTACACCTTC	CASSVPGQGDYGYTF
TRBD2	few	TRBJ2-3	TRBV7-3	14	TGTGCCAGCAGCCCCCGGGGGGGGGTAGATACGCAGTATTTT	CASSPRGGVDTQYF
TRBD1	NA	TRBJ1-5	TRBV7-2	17	TGTGCCAGCAGCTTAACGGGACAGGGGGCGGACAATCAGCCCCAGCATTTT	CASSLTGQGADNQPQHF
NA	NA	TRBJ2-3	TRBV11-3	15	TGTGCCAGCAGCCCTGTACCCGACGGCACAGATACGCAGTATTTT	CASSPVPDGTDTQYF
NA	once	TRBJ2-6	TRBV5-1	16	TGCGCCAGCAGCTTGGGAGGGGGCTCTGGGGCCAACGTCCTGACTTTC	CASSLGGGSGANVLTF
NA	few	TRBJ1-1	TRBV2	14	TGTGCCAGCAGTGGAAGGACATTGAACACTGAAGCTTTCTTT	CASSGRTLNTEAFF
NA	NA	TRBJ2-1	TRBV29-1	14	TGCAGCGTGGGCGGCAGGGGTCTCTACAATGAGCAGTTCTTC	CSVGGRGLYNEQFF